A selection of T cell receptor beta chains follows, all from one sample in a study of T cell repertoires in cytomegalovirus infection. TCRdb reprocessed the reads with MiXCR, giving one entry per CDR3 protein. The sample lists fewer than 250,000 distinct CDR3 sequences, approximately 13% occurring once. The material sequenced was PBMCs. Receptors originate from a human donor in good health (CMV status not recorded). Some clones in this sample may be carry-over from other donors' samples. The CDR3 runs from the conserved cysteine through the conserved F or W. The D gene is left open where the match is weak. Size is stated for part of the rows, as once, few or many counts, or as a class when the clone is expanded.

cdr3_aa: CASRGTANSGANVLTF
cdr3_nt: TGTGCCAGCAGGGGGACAGCAAACTCTGGGGCCAACGTCCTGACTTTC
v_call: TRBV6-6
clone_size: NA
d_call: TRBD1
j_call: TRBJ2-6

cdr3_aa: CASSSQDRGPAFF
cdr3_nt: TGTGCCAGCAGTTCCCAGGACAGGGGGCCTGCTTTCTTT
v_call: TRBV12-3/TRBV12-4
clone_size: many
d_call: TRBD1
j_call: TRBJ1-1

cdr3_aa: CASSINGWSNEKLFF
cdr3_nt: TGTGCCAGTAGTATAAACGGTTGGAGTAATGAAAAACTGTTTTTT
v_call: TRBV19
clone_size: NA
d_call: NA
j_call: TRBJ1-4

cdr3_aa: CASSEGFGGANGYTF
cdr3_nt: TGTGCCAGCAGCGAGGGGTTTGGGGGGGCGAATGGCTACACCTTC
v_call: TRBV7-2
clone_size: many
d_call: NA
j_call: TRBJ1-2

cdr3_aa: CASSPRGWEAFF
cdr3_nt: TGTGCCAGCAGCCCCAGGGGGTGGGAAGCTTTCTTT
v_call: TRBV6-1
clone_size: many
d_call: TRBD1
j_call: TRBJ1-1

cdr3_aa: CASSPAGGGTDTQYF
cdr3_nt: TGTGCCAGCAGCCCAGCGGGAGGGGGCACAGATACGCAGTATTTT
v_call: TRBV28
clone_size: many
d_call: TRBD2
j_call: TRBJ2-3

cdr3_aa: CASSLADSFYEQYF
cdr3_nt: TGTGCCAGCAGCTTAGCGGACAGTTTTTACGAGCAGTACTTC
v_call: TRBV11-2
clone_size: many
d_call: NA
j_call: TRBJ2-7

cdr3_aa: CASSLDTPSREQFF
cdr3_nt: TGTGCCAGCAGTTTGGACACCCCAAGTAGGGAGCAGTTCTTC
v_call: TRBV6-2/TRBV6-3
clone_size: NA
d_call: NA
j_call: TRBJ2-1

cdr3_aa: CASSSRGGVLYGYTF
cdr3_nt: TGTGCCAGCAGCTCTCGAGGGGGAGTCCTCTATGGCTACACCTTC
v_call: TRBV7-2
clone_size: many
d_call: NA
j_call: TRBJ1-2

cdr3_aa: CASSQDYGSYEQYF
cdr3_nt: TGCGCCAGCAGCCAAGATTACGGATCCTACGAGCAGTACTTC
v_call: TRBV4-3
clone_size: NA
d_call: NA
j_call: TRBJ2-7

cdr3_aa: CASSLARSPDTQYF
cdr3_nt: TGTGCCAGCAGCTTAGCCAGGTCCCCAGATACGCAGTATTTT
v_call: TRBV7-3
clone_size: many
d_call: NA
j_call: TRBJ2-3

cdr3_aa: CATRRGVNQPQHF
cdr3_nt: TGTGCCACCCGCAGGGGGGTAAATCAGCCCCAGCATTTT
v_call: TRBV19
clone_size: few
d_call: TRBD1
j_call: TRBJ1-5

cdr3_aa: CAISESVSGGSHEQYF
cdr3_nt: TGTGCCATCAGTGAGTCAGTATCAGGGGGCTCCCACGAGCAGTACTTC
v_call: TRBV10-3
clone_size: NA
d_call: TRBD1
j_call: TRBJ2-7

cdr3_aa: CASSLTAGTDSPLHF
cdr3_nt: TGTGCCAGCAGCTTAACAGCCGGGACGGATTCACCCCTCCACTTT
v_call: TRBV7-3
clone_size: NA
d_call: NA
j_call: TRBJ1-6

cdr3_aa: CASSSPTQSTDTQYF
cdr3_nt: TGTGCCAGCAGCTCTCCGACCCAAAGCACAGATACGCAGTATTTT
v_call: TRBV7-3
clone_size: many
d_call: NA
j_call: TRBJ2-3

cdr3_aa: CASSRDSQEEQFF
cdr3_nt: TGCGCCAGCAGCCGGGACAGCCAAGAAGAGCAGTTCTTC
v_call: TRBV5-1
clone_size: few
d_call: TRBD1
j_call: TRBJ2-1

cdr3_aa: CASSPPSAGGNTGELFF
cdr3_nt: TGTGCCAGCAGCCCACCCTCAGCGGGAGGGAACACCGGGGAGCTGTTTTTT
v_call: TRBV6-1
clone_size: many
d_call: TRBD2
j_call: TRBJ2-2

cdr3_aa: CSAIGQGGSPLHF
cdr3_nt: TGCAGTGCTATTGGACAGGGAGGATCACCCCTCCACTTT
v_call: TRBV20-1
clone_size: NA
d_call: TRBD1
j_call: TRBJ1-6